The 5 T cell receptor beta chains reported below all come from one sample, sequenced in a study of cytomegalovirus exposure and HLA in healthy donors. Clones were read by immunoSEQ multiplex PCR, and TCRdb kept only the in-frame ones, dropping some. The profile shows tens of thousands of clones, 93% of them singletons. Sequencing was carried out using PBMCs. The receptors originated from a woman younger than 30 in good health and CMV-seronegative.

This clone was picked up one time. This sequence joins TRBV9 and TRBJ2-5, with 8 nucleotides matching TRBD2. Germline V gives CDR1 SGDLS, CDR2 YYNGEE. The CDR3 is 14 amino acids. V shed 0 bases and J 2 bases; nucleotides not matched to a gene: 0. CDR3 coding DNA: TGTGCCAGCAGCGTAGCGGGGGGGCAAGAGACCCAGTACTTC. As protein: CASSVAGGQETQYF.

The chain joins TRBV7-2 to TRBJ1-6; the D gene is possibly TRBD1 (5 bases). The germline V gene has CDR1 SGHTA and CDR2 FQGNSA. CDR3 size: 15 residues. The V end lost 8 bases, the J end lost 10 bases, and 21 bases lay between the germline ends. The DNA of the CDR3 is TGTGCCAGCCGACCCACCGAGGGGAGGAGCTCACCCCTCCACTTT. This gives the protein CASRPTEGRSSPLHF.

The gene calls are TRBV7-6 and TRBJ2-7, with TRBD1 matching over 8 bases. From germline, CDR1 is SGHVS and CDR2 FNYEAQ. The CDR3 runs to 17 residues. The J segment lost 3 bases and the V segment lost 7 bases, leaving 17 bases of the junction unmatched. DNA of the CDR3: TGTGCCAGCACCCATAAGGCAGGGGGCCATCTTTTCTACGAGCAGTACGTC. Protein sequence: CASTHKAGGHLFYEQYV.

This sequence joins TRBV5-1 and TRBJ1-1; D may be TRBD1 (6 bases). The CDR3 runs to 16 residues. V lost 0 bases, J lost 3 bases, and 15 bases lay in between. Germline values: CDR1 SGHRS, CDR2 YFSETQ. The CDR3 nucleotides are TGCGCCAGCAGCTTGGAGACGGGGCAGGGGTACACTGAAGCTTTCTTT. This encodes CASSLETGQGYTEAFF. The full variable domain, with the rest looked up from reference TRBV5-1 and TRBJ1-1, is KAGVTQTPRYLIKTRGQQVTLSCSPISGHRSVSWYQQTPGQGLQFLFEYFSETQRNKGNFPGRFSGRQFSNSRSEMNVSTLELGDSALYLCASSLETGQGYTEAFFGQGTRLTVV.

J is TRBJ1-1 and V is TRBV9, with 7 bases that match TRBD1. The trim removed 4 bases at V and 1 base at J, leaving 7 bases unmatched. Germline V CDR1 and CDR2: SGDLS, YYNGEE. The CDR3 consists of 15 residues. The chain's CDR3 is CASSPWDSSNTEAFF. The CDR3, as DNA: TGTGCCAGCAGCCCTTGGGACAGTTCGAACACTGAAGCTTTCTTT.